A selection of T cell receptor beta chains follows, all from one sample in a study of blood T cell repertoires in COVID-19. Produced via immunoSEQ multiplex PCR; TCRdb's table is partial and in-frame only. The sample lists hundreds of thousands of clones, around 85% occurring once. Sequencing was done on a sample of PBMCs or T cells enriched from blood (not recorded which). The origin of the receptors is a woman in her twenties or thirties who had been exposed to COVID-19. CDR3s include the opening cysteine and the closing phenylalanine or tryptophan. The order of the fields is V gene, J gene, D gene, clone size, CDR3 protein. D genes are given only for firm matches. Rows may omit the clone size; those that give it use once, few, many or a size class.

V: TRBV20-1; J: TRBJ2-3; D: TRBD2; size: NA; CDR3: CSASGSGSGTDTQYF
V: TRBV6-5; J: TRBJ2-7; D: NA; size: NA; CDR3: CASSYGAESSYEQYF
V: TRBV2; J: TRBJ1-2; D: NA; size: NA; CDR3: CASSEKGGYGYTF
V: TRBV28; J: TRBJ1-1; D: NA; size: NA; CDR3: CASSLYTGWGTEAFF
V: TRBV9; J: TRBJ1-2; D: TRBD1; size: NA; CDR3: CASSPRTGGGGYTF
V: TRBV15; J: TRBJ1-5; D: NA; size: NA; CDR3: CATSRDQGGHQPQHF
V: TRBV28; J: TRBJ1-2; D: TRBD1; size: many; CDR3: CASSPTTGFYGYTF
V: TRBV7-9; J: TRBJ1-3; D: NA; size: NA; CDR3: CASSLGETSGNTIYF
V: TRBV5-5; J: TRBJ2-1; D: NA; size: NA; CDR3: CASSSFGGGNEQFF
V: TRBV3-1/TRBV3-2; J: TRBJ1-2; D: TRBD1; size: NA; CDR3: CASSQDFTGAGGYTF
V: TRBV2; J: TRBJ1-2; D: NA; size: NA; CDR3: CASNREGRNGYTF
V: TRBV3-1/TRBV3-2; J: TRBJ1-3; D: TRBD1; size: NA; CDR3: CASSQGTGSGNTIYF
V: TRBV10-3; J: TRBJ2-7; D: TRBD2; size: NA; CDR3: CAISTSGSWSYEQYF
V: TRBV7-3; J: TRBJ1-2; D: TRBD1; size: NA; CDR3: CASSSGQGNYGYTF
V: TRBV11-1; J: TRBJ2-5; D: NA; size: NA; CDR3: CASSALGGETQYF
V: TRBV18; J: TRBJ1-1; D: NA; size: NA; CDR3: CASSPPSGITEAFF
V: TRBV6-4; J: TRBJ1-5; D: TRBD1; size: NA; CDR3: CASYDRGVSNVSNQPQHF
V: TRBV24-1; J: TRBJ2-7; D: NA; size: NA; CDR3: CATNGGPSYEQYF